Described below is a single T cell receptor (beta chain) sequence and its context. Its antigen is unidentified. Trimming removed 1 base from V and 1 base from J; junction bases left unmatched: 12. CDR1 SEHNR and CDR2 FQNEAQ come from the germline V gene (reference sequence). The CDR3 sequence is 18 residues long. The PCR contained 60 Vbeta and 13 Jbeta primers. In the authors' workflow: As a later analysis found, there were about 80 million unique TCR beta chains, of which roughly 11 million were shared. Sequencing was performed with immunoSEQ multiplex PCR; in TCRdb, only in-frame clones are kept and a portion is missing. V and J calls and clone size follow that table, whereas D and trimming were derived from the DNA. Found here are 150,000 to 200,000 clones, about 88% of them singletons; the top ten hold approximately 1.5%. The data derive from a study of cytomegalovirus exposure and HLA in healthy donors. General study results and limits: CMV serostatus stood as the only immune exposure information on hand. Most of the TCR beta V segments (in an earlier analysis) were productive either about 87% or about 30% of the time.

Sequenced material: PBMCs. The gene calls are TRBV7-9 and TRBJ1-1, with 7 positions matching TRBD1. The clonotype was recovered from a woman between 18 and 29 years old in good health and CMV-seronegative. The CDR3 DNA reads TGTGCCAGCAGCTTAGTTAGGGGTGTCGACAGGGAGAACACTGAAGCTTTCTTT. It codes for CASSLVRGVDRENTEAFF.